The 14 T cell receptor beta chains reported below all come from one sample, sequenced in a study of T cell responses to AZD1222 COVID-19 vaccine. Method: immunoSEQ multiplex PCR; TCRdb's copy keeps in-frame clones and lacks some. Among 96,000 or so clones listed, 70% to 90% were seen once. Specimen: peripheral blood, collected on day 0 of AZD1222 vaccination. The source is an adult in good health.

This CDR3 is CASSVDPEQPQHF. The CDR3 DNA is TGTGCCAGCAGCGTAGACCCCGAGCAGCCCCAGCATTTT. The chain carries TRBV9 and TRBJ1-5; D remains unclear. The germline V and J ends were trimmed by 0 bases and 7 bases, with 8 bases remaining between them. From germline, CDR1 is SGDLS and CDR2 YYNGEE. CDR3 length: 13 residues.

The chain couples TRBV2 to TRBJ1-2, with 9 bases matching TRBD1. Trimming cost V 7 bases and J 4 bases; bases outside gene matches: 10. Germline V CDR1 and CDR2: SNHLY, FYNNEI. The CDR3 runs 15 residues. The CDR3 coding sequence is TGTGCCAGCACTCTAGGGGGACAGGGAGGCTATGGCTACACCTTC. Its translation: CASTLGGQGGYGYTF.

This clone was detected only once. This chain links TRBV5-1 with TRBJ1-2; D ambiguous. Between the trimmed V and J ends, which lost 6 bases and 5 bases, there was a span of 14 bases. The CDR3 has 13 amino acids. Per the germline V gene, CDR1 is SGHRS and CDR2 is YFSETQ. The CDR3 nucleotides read TGCGCCAGCAAGTATGACGGGGAGTATGGCTACACCTTC. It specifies CASKYDGEYGYTF.

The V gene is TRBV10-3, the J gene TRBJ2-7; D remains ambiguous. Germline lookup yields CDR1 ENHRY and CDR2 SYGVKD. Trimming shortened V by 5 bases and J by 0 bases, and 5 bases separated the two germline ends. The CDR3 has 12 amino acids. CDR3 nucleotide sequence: TGTGCCATCAGTCGCGACTCCTACGAGCAGTACTTC. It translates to CAISRDSYEQYF.

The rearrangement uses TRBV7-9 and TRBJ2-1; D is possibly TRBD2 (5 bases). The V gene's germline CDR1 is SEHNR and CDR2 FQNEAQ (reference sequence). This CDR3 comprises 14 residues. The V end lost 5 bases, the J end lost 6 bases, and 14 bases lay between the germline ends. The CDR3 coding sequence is TGTGCCAGCAGCATATCGGGATCCCCCAATGAGCAGTTCTTC. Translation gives CASSISGSPNEQFF.

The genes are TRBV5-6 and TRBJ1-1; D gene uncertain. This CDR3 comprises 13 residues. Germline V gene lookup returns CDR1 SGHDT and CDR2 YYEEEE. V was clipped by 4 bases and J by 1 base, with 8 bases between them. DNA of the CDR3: TGTGCCAGCAGCATGGGCCCGAACACTGAAGCTTTCTTT. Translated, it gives CASSMGPNTEAFF. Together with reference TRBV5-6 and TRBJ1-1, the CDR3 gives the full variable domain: DAGVTQSPTHLIKTRGQQVTLRCSPKSGHDTVSWYQQALGQGPQFIFQYYEEEERQRGNFPDRFSGHQFPNYSSELNVNALLLGDSALYLCASSMGPNTEAFFGQGTRLTVV.

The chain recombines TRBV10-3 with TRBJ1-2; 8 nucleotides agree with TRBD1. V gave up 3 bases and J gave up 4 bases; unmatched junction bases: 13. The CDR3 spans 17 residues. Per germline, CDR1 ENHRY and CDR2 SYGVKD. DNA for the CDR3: TGTGCCATCAGTGATTCTGGACAGGGAGCGAGAGGCTATGGCTACACCTTC. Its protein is CAISDSGQGARGYGYTF.

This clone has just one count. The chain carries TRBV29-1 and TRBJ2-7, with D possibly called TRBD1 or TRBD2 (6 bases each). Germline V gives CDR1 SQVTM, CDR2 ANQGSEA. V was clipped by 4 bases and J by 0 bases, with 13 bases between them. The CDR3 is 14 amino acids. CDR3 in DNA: TGCAGCGTTGTTGGGGGGCAAACCTCCTACGAGCAGTACTTC. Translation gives CSVVGGQTSYEQYF.

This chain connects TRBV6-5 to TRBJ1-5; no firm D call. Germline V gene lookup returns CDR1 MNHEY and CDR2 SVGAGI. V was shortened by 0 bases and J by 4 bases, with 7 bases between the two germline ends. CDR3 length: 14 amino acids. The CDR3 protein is CASSYSGWNQPQHF. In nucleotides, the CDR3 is TGTGCCAGCAGTTACTCGGGGTGGAATCAGCCCCAGCATTTT.

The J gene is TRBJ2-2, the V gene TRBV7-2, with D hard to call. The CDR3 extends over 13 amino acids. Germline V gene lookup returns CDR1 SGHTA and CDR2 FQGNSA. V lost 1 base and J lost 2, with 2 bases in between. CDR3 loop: CASSLGNTGELFF. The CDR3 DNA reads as TGTGCCAGCAGCTTAGGAAACACCGGGGAGCTGTTTTTT. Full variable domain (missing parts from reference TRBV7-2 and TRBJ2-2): GAGVSQSPSNKVTEKGKDVELRCDPISGHTALYWYRQSLGQGLEFLIYFQGNSAPDKSGLPSDRFSAERTGGSVSTLTIQRTQQEDSAVYLCASSLGNTGELFFGEGSRLTVL.

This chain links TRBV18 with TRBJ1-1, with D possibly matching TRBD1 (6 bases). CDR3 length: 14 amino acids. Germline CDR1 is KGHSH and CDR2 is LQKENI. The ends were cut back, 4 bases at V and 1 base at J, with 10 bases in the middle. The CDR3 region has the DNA TGTGCCAGCTCACGGACAGCCTCGAACACTGAAGCTTTCTTT. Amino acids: CASSRTASNTEAFF.

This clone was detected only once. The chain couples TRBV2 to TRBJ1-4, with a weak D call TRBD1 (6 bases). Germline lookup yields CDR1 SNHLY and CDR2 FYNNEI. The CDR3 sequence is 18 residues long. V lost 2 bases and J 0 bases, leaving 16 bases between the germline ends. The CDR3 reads CASSENGTPIATNEKLFF. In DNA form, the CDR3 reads TGTGCCAGCAGTGAAAACGGGACACCTATTGCAACTAATGAAAAACTGTTTTTT.

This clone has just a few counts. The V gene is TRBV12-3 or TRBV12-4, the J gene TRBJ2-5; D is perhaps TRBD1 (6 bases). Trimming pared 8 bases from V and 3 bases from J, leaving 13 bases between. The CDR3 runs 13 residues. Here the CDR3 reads CASAPGQKETQYF. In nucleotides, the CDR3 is TGTGCCAGCGCCCCCGGACAGAAAGAGACCCAGTACTTC.

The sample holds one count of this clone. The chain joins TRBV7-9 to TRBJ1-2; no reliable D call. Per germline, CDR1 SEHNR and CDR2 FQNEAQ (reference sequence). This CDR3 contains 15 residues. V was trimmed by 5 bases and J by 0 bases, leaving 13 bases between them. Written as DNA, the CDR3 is TGTGCCAGCAGCCCAAAAGGGCGAGCTAACTATGGCTACACCTTC. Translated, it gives CASSPKGRANYGYTF.